The 12 T cell receptor beta chains reported below all come from one sample, sequenced in a study of T cell repertoires in cytomegalovirus infection. From the reads, TCRdb called clonotypes with MiXCR, one entry per CDR3 protein. Here the sample spans about 570,000 distinct CDR3 sequences, approximately 40% being singletons. No antigen is known for these receptors. Sequencing used cultured PBMCs, obtained from culture after CMV antigen stimulation. These receptors came from a human donor in good health (CMV status not recorded). Some clones in this sample may be carry-over from other donors' samples.

This clonotype was observed a handful of times. This chain links TRBV12-3 or TRBV12-4 with TRBJ2-1; perhaps TRBD1 as D (6 bases). With 7 bases removed from V and 4 bases from J, the gap between germline ends came to 17 bases. The CDR3 is made up of 15 amino acids. CDR3 residues: CASNLGGSGYNEQFF. In nucleotides, the CDR3 is TGTGCCAGCAACCTAGGGGGTTCGGGTTACAATGAGCAGTTCTTC.

This rearrangement joins TRBV7-2 to TRBJ2-1; 9 bases are a match to TRBD2. CDR1 and CDR2 (germline): SGHTA, FQGNSA. The CDR3 is 15 amino acids. With V trimmed by 4 bases and J by 6 bases, 7 bases remained unmatched. The CDR3 coding sequence is TGTGCCAGCAGCTCGCAGCGGGAGGTCTTCAATGAGCAGTTCTTC. Translated, it gives CASSSQREVFNEQFF.

There are many counts of this clonotype. The chain links TRBV7-8 to TRBJ2-5; weak D call: TRBD2 (7 bases). CDR3 size: 13 residues. V lost 7 bases and J 5 bases, leaving 14 bases between the germline ends. The germline V gene encodes CDR1 SGHVS and CDR2 FQNEAQ. The CDR3, as DNA: TGTGCCAGCACCATCGGGGGGCTGGAGACCCAGTACTTC. It codes for CASTIGGLETQYF.

This clonotype was counted between two and nine times. This sequence joins TRBV7-8 and TRBJ2-6, with D tentatively TRBD2 (5 bases). V lost 7 bases and J 0 bases, leaving 22 bases between the germline ends. This CDR3 contains 19 residues. Germline assignment: CDR1 SGHVS and CDR2 FQNEAQ. DNA for the CDR3: TGTGCCAGCATCCACAAAAGGCTAGCCTTCAACTCTGGGGCCAACGTCCTGACTTTC. Protein: CASIHKRLAFNSGANVLTF.

This sequence joins TRBV6-4 and TRBJ2-3, with 10 bases identical to TRBD2. The CDR3 is made up of 14 amino acids. Germline-derived CDR1 and CDR2 are MRHNA and SNTAGT. Losses at the gene ends were 8 bases for V and 5 bases for J; bases not matched to a gene: 7. CDR3 sequence (DNA): TGTGCCAGCGCTAGCCTAGCGGGGGTAGATACGCAGTATTTT. Translating gives CASASLAGVDTQYF.

This clonotype has a handful of counts. This rearrangement joins TRBV7-8 to TRBJ2-3; the match to TRBD1 covers 9 bases. With 3 bases clipped from V and 1 base from J, the junction kept 11 bases outside the gene matches. CDR1 SGHVS and CDR2 FQNEAQ come from the germline V gene. This CDR3 is built from 18 residues. The CDR3 spells CASSFRDRVSLGTDTQYF. In DNA, the CDR3 is TGTGCCAGCAGCTTCCGGGACAGGGTCAGTTTGGGCACAGATACGCAGTATTTT.

The genes are TRBV10-3 and TRBJ2-5; TRBD2 matches 10 bases. J gave up 4 bases and V 7 bases, and 15 bases lay outside the gene matches. From germline, CDR1 is ENHRY and CDR2 SYGVKD. The CDR3 sequence is 17 residues long. The CDR3 loop is CAIKGASGSTPGETQYF. CDR3 nucleotides: TGTGCCATCAAAGGGGCTAGCGGGAGCACTCCAGGAGAGACCCAGTACTTC.

V and J are TRBV7-2 and TRBJ2-7, with 8 bases identical to TRBD2. Germline V gene data show CDR1 as SGHTA and CDR2 as FQGNSA. Trimming took 1 base from V and 7 from J; bases not matched to a gene: 6. The CDR3 consists of 14 residues. CDR3 in amino acids: CASSLVGAGGEQYF. For the CDR3, the DNA is TGTGCCAGCAGCTTAGTGGGGGCGGGGGGAGAGCAGTACTTC.

CDR3 sequence (DNA): TGTGCCAGTAGTTTCGAAGGGACGGGCCACTACGAGCAGTACTTC. Amino acid sequence: CASSFEGTGHYEQYF. J is TRBJ2-7 and V is TRBV19; D may correspond to TRBD1 or TRBD2 (5 bases each). Germline CDR1 LNHDA, CDR2 SQIVND (reference sequence). Trimming left V 5 bases short and J 3 bases short, with 17 bases between. The CDR3 contains 15 residues. Full variable domain (remainder filled in from reference TRBV19 and TRBJ2-7): DGGITQSPKYLFRKEGQNVTLSCEQNLNHDAMYWYRQDPGQGLRLIYYSQIVNDFQKGDIAEGYSVSREKKESFPLTVTSAQKNPTAFYLCASSFEGTGHYEQYFGPGTRLTVT.

V is TRBV5-6 and J is TRBJ2-3; D uncertain. Trimming stripped 2 bases from V and 4 bases from J, with 11 bases between. CDR1 and CDR2 from the germline V gene are SGHDT and YYEEEE. This CDR3 has 14 amino acids. The CDR3 DNA follows: TGTGCCAGCAGCTTAGCGCCCAGCGCAGATACGCAGTATTTT. Protein sequence: CASSLAPSADTQYF.

This chain links TRBV2 with TRBJ2-1; the D gene is possibly TRBD2 (5 bases). CDR1 is SNHLY, CDR2 FYNNEI, per germline. The CDR3 covers 12 residues. V lost 6 bases, J lost 6 bases, and 9 bases lay in between. The CDR3 nucleotides read TGTGCCAGCAGAGATGAGGGCAATGAGCAGTTCTTC. Its translation is CASRDEGNEQFF.

The chain recombines TRBV11-2 with TRBJ2-7; 7 nucleotides align to TRBD2. Germline V CDR1 and CDR2: SGHAT, FQNNGV. Trimming cost V 5 bases and J 3 bases; bases outside gene matches: 10. The CDR3 has 15 residues. The CDR3 here is CASSHYSGPYYEQYF. In DNA form, the CDR3 reads TGTGCCAGCAGCCACTATAGCGGGCCCTACTACGAGCAGTACTTC.